This TCR beta chain was observed in a study of molecular identifiers for immune sequencing clone quantification. Notes on the study in general: Single-cell amounts of spiked Jurkat TCR RNA were reportedly detectable among some 1 million naive cells.

Germline CDR1 SGHKS, CDR2 YYEKEE (reference sequence). Trimming took 4 bases from V and 1 from J; bases not matched to a gene: 3. The CDR3 has 15 residues. Sorting recovered naive CD8 T cells on a CD8+CD4-CCR7+CD45RA+ profile. TCRdb called the PCR reads again in MiXCR, with one record for every CDR3 protein. The sample consists of about half a million distinct CDR3 sequences, about a fifth of them appearing once. This clonotype was recorded many times. Its specificity is unknown. The rearrangement joins TRBV5-5 to TRBJ2-3, with 10 bases lining up with TRBD2. Sequences were obtained from naive CD8+ T cells from blood, with Jurkat cell RNA spiked in. Subset given: FACS-sorted CD8+CD4-CCR7+CD45RA+ naive T cells. This TCR was sampled from a human donor in good health. Some libraries in this study had Jurkat cell RNA spiked in. Here the CDR3 reads CASSQLAGRTDTQYF. CDR3 nucleotide sequence: TGTGCCAGCAGCCAACTAGCGGGGCGCACAGATACGCAGTATTTT.